This T cell receptor beta chain comes out of a study of T cell changes during pregnancy in multiple sclerosis. TCRdb keeps only in-frame clones here, not all; method: immunoSEQ multiplex PCR. The profile shows about 75,000 clones, about 90% of them singletons. The sequencing used peripheral blood, collected in the first trimester of pregnancy. The TCR comes from a female donor in good health, enrolled as a control in a pregnancy study.

For the CDR3, the DNA is TGTGCCAGCAGTTACTCAGAGCGGCGTTCACCCCTCCACTTT. Amino acids: CASSYSERRSPLHF. This chain joins TRBV6-5 and TRBJ1-6; no clear D. V gave up 0 bases and J gave up 9 bases, with 9 bases separating them. Germline V lookup: CDR1 MNHEY, CDR2 SVGAGI. The CDR3 consists of 14 residues.